Given below is one TCR beta chain in context. The antigen remains unidentified. A much bigger clone sits one base away, suggesting this may be a read error. No conserved phenylalanine or tryptophan ends this CDR3, so it is likely a read error. Axillary draining lymph nodes of breast cancer patients supplied the node samples. This specimen belongs to a study of breast tumors, draining lymph nodes, adjacent tissues. This CDR3 is 14 amino acids long. Germline-derived CDR1 and CDR2 are DFQATT and SNEGSKA (reference sequence). With V trimmed by 3 bases and J by 4 bases, 5 bases remained unmatched. A single record per CDR3 protein comes from TCRdb applying MiXCR to the multiplex PCR reads. The profile shows fewer than 200,000 distinct CDR3 sequences, around a third of them singletons. Regarding the study as a whole: That most tumor T cells come from lymph nodes remained unproven. Data fit most tumor T cells coming from lymph node, expanding in tumor. Luminal-like breast cancer showed significantly higher tumor–nontumor repertoire similarity than basal-like. Tumors had less TCR diversity than lymph nodes, more than nontumor tissue.

The sample was axillary lymph node tissue. This chain uses TRBV20-1 with TRBJ2-5; 10 bases align to TRBD2. This receptor was taken from a female donor with breast cancer. Some clones in this sample may be carry-over from other donors' samples. CDR3 residues: CSARVPSGGETQYL. DNA for the CDR3: TGCAGTGCTAGGGTCCCTAGCGGGGGAGAGACCCAGTACCTC.